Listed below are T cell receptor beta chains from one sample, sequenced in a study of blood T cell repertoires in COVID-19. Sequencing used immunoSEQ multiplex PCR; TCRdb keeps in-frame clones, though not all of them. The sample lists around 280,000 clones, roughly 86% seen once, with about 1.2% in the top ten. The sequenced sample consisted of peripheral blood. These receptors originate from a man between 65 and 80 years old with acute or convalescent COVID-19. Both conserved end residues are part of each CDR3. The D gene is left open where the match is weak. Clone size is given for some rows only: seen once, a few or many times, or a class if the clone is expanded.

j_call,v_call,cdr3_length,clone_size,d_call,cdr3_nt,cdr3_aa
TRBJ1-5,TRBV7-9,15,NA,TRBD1,TGTGCCAGCAGCCCCGGGACAGCTTACAATCAGCCCCAGCATTTT,CASSPGTAYNQPQHF
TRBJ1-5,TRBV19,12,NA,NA,TGTGCCAGTCAGTATAGCAATCAGCCCCAGCATTTT,CASQYSNQPQHF
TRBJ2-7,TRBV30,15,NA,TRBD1,TGTGCCTGGAGTGGGACAGGGGCTTCTTTCTACGAGCAGTACTTC,CAWSGTGASFYEQYF
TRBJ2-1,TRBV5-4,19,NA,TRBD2,TGTGCCAGCAGCCCCCGGGGGACTAGCGGGGGGTCCCGCCTCGGTGAGCAGTTCTTC,CASSPRGTSGGSRLGEQFF
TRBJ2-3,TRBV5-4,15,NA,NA,TGTGCCAGCAGCCGGGGCGGGGCTAGCACAGATACGCAGTATTTT,CASSRGGASTDTQYF
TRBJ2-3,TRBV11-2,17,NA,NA,TGTGCCAGCAGCTTACTACGAGGGGGGGTCCCAAGAGATACGCAGTATTTT,CASSLLRGGVPRDTQYF
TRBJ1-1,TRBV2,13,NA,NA,TGTGCCAGCAGGCAGGAACGGGGCACTGAAGCTTTCTTT,CASRQERGTEAFF
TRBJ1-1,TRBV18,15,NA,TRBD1,TGTGCCAGCTCAACGACAGGGGGCTGGGACACTGAAGCTTTCTTT,CASSTTGGWDTEAFF
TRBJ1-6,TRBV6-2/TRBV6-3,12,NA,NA,TGTGCCAGCAGCCTCACAGGCTCACCCCTCCACTTT,CASSLTGSPLHF
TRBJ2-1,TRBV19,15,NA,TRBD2,TGTGCCAGTAGTATAGGGACTAGCGGGTCGAATGAGCAGTTCTTC,CASSIGTSGSNEQFF
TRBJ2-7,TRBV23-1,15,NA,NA,TGCGCCAGCAGTCACGGATCAAGGGGCTCCTACGAGCAGTACTTC,CASSHGSRGSYEQYF
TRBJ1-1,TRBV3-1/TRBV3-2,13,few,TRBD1,TGTGCCAGCAGCCACGAAGGGACAGGGGCTGCTTTCTTT,CASSHEGTGAAFF
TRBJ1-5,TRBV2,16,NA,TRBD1,TGTGCCAGCAACCTACAGGGGCGCACGAGCAATCAGCCCCAGCATTTT,CASNLQGRTSNQPQHF
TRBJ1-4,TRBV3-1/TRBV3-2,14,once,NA,TGTGCCAGCAGCCTCAGGAATACTAATGAAAAACTGTTTTTT,CASSLRNTNEKLFF
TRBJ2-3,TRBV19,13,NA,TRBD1,TGTGCCAGTAGTAGACAGGGCCCCAATACGCAGTATTTT,CASSRQGPNTQYF
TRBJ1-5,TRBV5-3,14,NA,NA,TGTGCCAGAAGTGGGGACAAGTCCCGGTGGCCCCAGCATTTT,CARSGDKSRWPQHF